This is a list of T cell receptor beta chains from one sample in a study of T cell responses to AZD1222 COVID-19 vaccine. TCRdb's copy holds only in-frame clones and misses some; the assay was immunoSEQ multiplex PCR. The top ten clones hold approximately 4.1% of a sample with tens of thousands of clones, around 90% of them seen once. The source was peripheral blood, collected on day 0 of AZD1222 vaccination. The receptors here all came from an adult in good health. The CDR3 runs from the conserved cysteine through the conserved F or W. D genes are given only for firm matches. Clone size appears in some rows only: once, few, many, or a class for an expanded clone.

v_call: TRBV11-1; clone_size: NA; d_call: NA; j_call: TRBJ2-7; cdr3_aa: CASSSSRGAYNEQYF; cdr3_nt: TGTGCCAGCAGCTCTAGTCGGGGCGCTTACAACGAGCAGTACTTC
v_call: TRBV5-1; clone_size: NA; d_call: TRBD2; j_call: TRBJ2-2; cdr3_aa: CASSPGTSGVFKTGELFF; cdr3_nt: TGCGCCAGCAGCCCTGGGACTAGCGGGGTCTTCAAAACCGGGGAGCTGTTTTTT
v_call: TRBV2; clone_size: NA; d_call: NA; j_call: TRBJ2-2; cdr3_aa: CASRVRENTGELFF; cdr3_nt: TGTGCCAGCAGGGTCAGGGAGAACACCGGGGAGCTGTTTTTT
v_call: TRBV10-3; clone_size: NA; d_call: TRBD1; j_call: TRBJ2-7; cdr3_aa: CAIRPGQGYEQYF; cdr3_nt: TGTGCCATCAGACCCGGACAGGGCTACGAGCAGTACTTC
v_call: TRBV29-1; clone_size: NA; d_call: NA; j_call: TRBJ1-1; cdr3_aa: CSVEGQGGAEAFF; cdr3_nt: TGCAGCGTTGAAGGGCAGGGTGGGGCTGAAGCTTTCTTT
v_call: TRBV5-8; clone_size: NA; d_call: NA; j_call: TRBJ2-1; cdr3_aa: CASSSRDTSYNEQFF; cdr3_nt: TGTGCCAGCAGCAGCAGGGACACCTCTTACAATGAGCAGTTCTTC
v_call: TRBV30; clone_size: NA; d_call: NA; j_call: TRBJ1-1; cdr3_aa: CAWSTDSITEAFF; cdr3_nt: TGTGCCTGGTCCACGGACAGTATCACTGAAGCTTTCTTT
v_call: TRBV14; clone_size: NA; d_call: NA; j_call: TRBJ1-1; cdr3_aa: CASSQGLIANTEAFF; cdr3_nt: TGTGCCAGCAGCCAGGGCTTAATAGCGAACACTGAAGCTTTCTTT
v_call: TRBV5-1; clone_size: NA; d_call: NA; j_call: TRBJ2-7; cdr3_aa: CASSLGPRRAEGVREQYF; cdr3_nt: TGCGCCAGCAGCTTGGGCCCTCGACGGGCCGAGGGGGTCAGGGAGCAGTACTTC
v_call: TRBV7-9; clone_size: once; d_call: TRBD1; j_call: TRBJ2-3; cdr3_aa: CASSFGDRAGTDTQYF; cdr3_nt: TGTGCCAGCAGCTTCGGCGACAGGGCAGGCACAGATACGCAGTATTTT
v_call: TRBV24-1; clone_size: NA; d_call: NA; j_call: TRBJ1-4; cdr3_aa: CATAGQAEGKLFF; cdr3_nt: TGTGCCACCGCGGGACAAGCCGAGGGAAAACTGTTTTTT
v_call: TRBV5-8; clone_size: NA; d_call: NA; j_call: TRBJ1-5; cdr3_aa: CASSYRDGYSNQPQHF; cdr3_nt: TGTGCCAGCAGCTATCGGGACGGCTATAGCAATCAGCCCCAGCATTTT
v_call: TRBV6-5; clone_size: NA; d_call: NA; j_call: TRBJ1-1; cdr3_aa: CASSYSNMATLTEAFF; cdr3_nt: TGTGCCAGCAGTTACTCGAACATGGCAACCCTCACTGAAGCTTTCTTT
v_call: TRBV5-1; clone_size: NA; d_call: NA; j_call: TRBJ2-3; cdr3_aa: CASSFPGDIDTQYF; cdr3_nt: TGCGCCAGCAGCTTTCCAGGGGATATAGATACGCAGTATTTT
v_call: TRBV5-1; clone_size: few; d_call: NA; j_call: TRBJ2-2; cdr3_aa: CASSLAGNSLNTGELFF; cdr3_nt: TGCGCCAGCAGCTTGGCCGGGAACAGCTTGAACACCGGGGAGCTGTTTTTT
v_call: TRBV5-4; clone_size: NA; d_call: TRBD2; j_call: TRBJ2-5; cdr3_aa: CASSPGLAIQETQYF; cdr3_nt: TGTGCCAGCAGCCCGGGACTAGCGATCCAAGAGACCCAGTACTTC
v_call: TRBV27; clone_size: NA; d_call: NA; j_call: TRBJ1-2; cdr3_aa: CASSFRGGHGYTF; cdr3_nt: TGTGCCAGCAGTTTCCGGGGGGGGCATGGCTACACCTTC
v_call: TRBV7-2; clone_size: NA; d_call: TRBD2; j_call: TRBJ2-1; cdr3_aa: CASSLGPSGGTSYNEQFF; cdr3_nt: TGTGCCAGCAGCTTAGGTCCTAGCGGGGGGACCTCCTACAATGAGCAGTTCTTC
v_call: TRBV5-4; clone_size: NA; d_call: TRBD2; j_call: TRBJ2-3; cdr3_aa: CAGRGAGTDTQYF; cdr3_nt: TGTGCAGGGCGGGGGGCAGGGACAGATACGCAGTATTTT
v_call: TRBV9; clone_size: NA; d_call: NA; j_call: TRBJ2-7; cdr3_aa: CASSAGPSYEQYF; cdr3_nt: TGTGCCAGCAGCGCCGGTCCCTCCTACGAGCAGTACTTC
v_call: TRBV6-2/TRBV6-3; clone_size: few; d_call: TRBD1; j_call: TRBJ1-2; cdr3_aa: CASSTDPDRWANYGYTF; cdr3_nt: TGTGCCAGCAGTACCGACCCGGACAGGTGGGCCAACTATGGCTACACCTTC
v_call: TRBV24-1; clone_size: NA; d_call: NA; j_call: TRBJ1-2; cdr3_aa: CATSPQGKPNYGYTF; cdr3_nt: TGTGCCACCAGTCCTCAGGGAAAGCCTAACTATGGCTACACCTTC
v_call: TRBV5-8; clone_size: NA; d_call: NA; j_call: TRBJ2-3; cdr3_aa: CASKARDTQYF; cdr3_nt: TGTGCCAGCAAGGCACGAGATACGCAGTATTTT
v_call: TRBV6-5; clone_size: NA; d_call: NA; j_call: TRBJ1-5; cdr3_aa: CATTREDQPQHF; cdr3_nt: TGTGCCACCACCCGGGAGGATCAGCCCCAGCATTTT
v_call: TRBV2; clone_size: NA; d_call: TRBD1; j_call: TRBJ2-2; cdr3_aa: CASRDRMNTGELFF; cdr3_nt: TGTGCCAGCAGGGACAGGATGAACACCGGGGAGCTGTTTTTT